The 27 T cell receptor beta chains listed next were all sequenced from one sample in a study of T cell clonotyping in hematopoietic cell transplantation. Repertoires were generated with immunoSEQ multiplex PCR, while TCRdb's copy carries only in-frame clones and drops some. This sample carries approximately 13,000 clones, around 98% of them seen once, and the ten largest clones take under 5.5%. Material: peripheral blood mononuclear cells, obtained 30 days after allogeneic stem cell transplant. All receptors come from a female patient aged 50 to 60 who had an allogeneic stem cell transplant from an unrelated donor, so T cells may come from the graft donor. Some clones in this sample may be carry-over from other donors' samples.

The rearrangement uses TRBV29-1 and TRBJ1-2; TRBD1 agrees at 10 bases. CDR1 is SQVTM, CDR2 ANQGSEA, per germline. Losses at the gene ends were 6 bases for V and 14 bases for J; bases not matched to a gene: 9. This CDR3 has 11 amino acids. CDR3 region: CSVLEGTGDTF. The CDR3 coding sequence is TGCAGCGTACTGGAAGGGACAGGGGATACCTTC.

The rearrangement uses TRBV30 and TRBJ2-2; D gene ambiguous. With 0 bases removed from V and 5 bases from J, the gap between germline ends came to 4 bases. The germline CDR1 and CDR2 sequences are GTSNPN and SVGIG (reference sequence). The CDR3 extends over 12 amino acids. CDR3 sequence reads: CAWSVWTGELFF. CDR3 DNA sequence: TGTGCCTGGAGTGTTTGGACCGGGGAGCTGTTTTTT.

This sequence joins TRBV7-8 and TRBJ1-1, with unresolved D. The CDR3 length is 14 residues. V was clipped by 2 bases and J by 2 bases, with 9 bases between them. CDR1 SGHVS and CDR2 FQNEAQ come from the germline V gene. The CDR3 sequence is CASSLRTANTEAFF. The DNA for the CDR3 is TGTGCCAGCAGCTTACGAACAGCCAACACTGAAGCTTTCTTT.

The J gene is TRBJ2-6, the V gene TRBV7-9; D remains unclear. The CDR3 is made up of 15 amino acids. Trimming left V 5 bases short and J 0 bases short, with 8 bases between. The germline gives CDR1 SEHNR, CDR2 FQNEAQ (reference sequence). CDR3 sequence (DNA): TGTGCCAGCAGCCCAGTGTCCTCTGGGGCCAACGTCCTGACTTTC. It codes for CASSPVSSGANVLTF.

This sequence joins TRBV14 and TRBJ1-2; perhaps TRBD1 as D (5 bases). CDR1 is SGHDN, CDR2 FVKESK, per germline. The germline V and J ends were trimmed by 3 bases and 0 bases, with 14 bases remaining between them. This CDR3 is 16 amino acids long. In nucleotides, the CDR3 is TGTGCCAGCAGCCAGTTCCGACAGCCTACTAACTATGGCTACACCTTC. This sequence encodes CASSQFRQPTNYGYTF.

This clone occurred once. The V gene is TRBV2, the J gene TRBJ1-3, with a weak D call TRBD1 (6 bases). CDR3 size: 17 residues. Germline-derived CDR1 and CDR2 are SNHLY and FYNNEI. V lost 2 bases, J lost 0 bases, and 14 bases lay in between. The CDR3 bases are TGTGCCAGCAGTGAACGGGCAGGGGACATCTCTGGAAACACCATATATTTT. Translated, it gives CASSERAGDISGNTIYF.

V and J are TRBV7-9 and TRBJ1-1; D gene unclear. V was cut by 3 bases and J by 5 bases, with 7 bases left in between. This CDR3 is 12 amino acids long. Germline-derived CDR1 and CDR2 are SEHNR and FQNEAQ (reference sequence). CDR3 protein: CASSFLRTEAFF. The CDR3 bases are TGTGCCAGCAGCTTCCTCAGGACTGAAGCTTTCTTT. The full variable domain, rest sourced from reference TRBV7-9 and TRBJ1-1, is DTGVSQNPRHKITKRGQNVTFRCDPISEHNRLYWYRQTLGQGPEFLTYFQNEAQLEKSRLLSDRFSAERPKGSFSTLEIQRTEQGDSAMYLCASSFLRTEAFFGQGTRLTVV.

This clone was detected once. The chain employs TRBV7-3 and TRBJ2-7; 11 bases map to TRBD1. The CDR3 totals 13 residues. Trimming took 6 bases from V and 6 from J; bases not matched to a gene: 4. Germline V gene data show CDR1 as SGHTA and CDR2 as FQGTGA. The chain's CDR3 is CASSEDRGPEQYF. CDR3 DNA sequence: TGTGCCAGCAGTGAGGACAGGGGGCCCGAGCAGTACTTC. Variable domain in full (rest from reference TRBV7-3 and TRBJ2-7): GAGVSQTPSNKVTEKGKYVELRCDPISGHTALYWYRQSLGQGPEFLIYFQGTGAADDSGLPNDRFFAVRPEGSVSTLKIQRTERGDSAVYLCASSEDRGPEQYFGPGTRLTVT.

The chain combines TRBV6-4 with TRBJ2-2, with 9 bases matching TRBD1. The germline V gene has CDR1 MRHNA and CDR2 SNTAGT. This CDR3 has 15 amino acids. Losses at the gene ends were 2 bases for V and 4 bases for J; bases not matched to a gene: 2. CDR3 region: CASSDGTGSTGELFF. The CDR3 nucleotides are TGTGCCAGCAGTGACGGGACAGGGTCCACCGGGGAGCTGTTTTTT.

CDR3 in DNA: TGTGCCAGCAGCACTGAAACTAGCATGTCGCAGTATTTT. This encodes CASSTETSMSQYF. The rearrangement joins TRBV5-4 to TRBJ2-3; a possible D gene is TRBD2 (6 bases). The germline V and J ends were trimmed by 4 bases and 10 bases, with 16 bases remaining between them. This CDR3 has 13 amino acids. Germline V gene lookup returns CDR1 SGHNT and CDR2 YYREEE (reference sequence).

V and J are TRBV5-4 and TRBJ2-3, with 12 bases matching TRBD2. CDR1 is SGHNT, CDR2 YYREEE, per germline (reference sequence). The length of the CDR3 is 14 residues. V shed 6 bases, J shed 5 bases, and the junction held 4 bases outside the gene matches. The CDR3 loop reads CASKLAGGGDTQYF. The CDR3 coding sequence is TGTGCCAGCAAACTAGCGGGAGGCGGAGATACGCAGTATTTT.

This chain links TRBV4-1 with TRBJ2-1, with TRBD2 identical over 9 bases. CDR1 and CDR2 from the germline V gene are MGHRA and YSYEKL. The CDR3 has 17 amino acids. Trimming cost V 4 bases and J 2 bases; bases outside gene matches: 9. The CDR3 spells CASSPFWTSETYNEQFF. The CDR3 coding sequence is TGCGCCAGCAGCCCCTTTTGGACTAGCGAGACCTACAATGAGCAGTTCTTC.

The chain uses TRBV5-1 and TRBJ2-6, with D uncertain. The CDR3 runs to 15 residues. CDR1 is SGHRS, CDR2 YFSETQ, per germline. V lost 3 bases, J lost 0 bases, and 7 bases lay in between. The CDR3 is CASSSKSSGANVLTF. CDR3 DNA sequence: TGCGCCAGCAGCTCAAAGAGCTCTGGGGCCAACGTCCTGACTTTC.

This chain uses TRBV5-1 with TRBJ1-5, with D uncertain. Germline V gene data show CDR1 as SGHRS and CDR2 as YFSETQ. V dropped 0 bases and J dropped 0 bases, with 7 bases sitting between them. This CDR3 has 15 amino acids. CDR3 sequence reads: CASSLAGYSNQPQHF. DNA of the CDR3: TGCGCCAGCAGCTTGGCCGGGTATAGCAATCAGCCCCAGCATTTT.

This rearrangement joins TRBV5-1 to TRBJ2-2; TRBD1 might be the D (5 bases). The CDR3 has 14 residues. CDR1 is SGHRS, CDR2 YFSETQ, per germline. With 1 base removed from V and 4 bases from J, the gap between germline ends came to 8 bases. CDR3 coding DNA: TGCGCCAGCAGCTTGAGGGGCACCACCGGGGAGCTGTTTTTT. Residues: CASSLRGTTGELFF.

This clone came up once. This sequence joins TRBV25-1 and TRBJ1-3; weak D call: TRBD1 (6 bases). CDR1 is MGHDK and CDR2 is SYGVNS in the germline V gene. V was clipped by 7 bases and J by 1 base, with 20 bases between them. The CDR3 length is 17 residues. The CDR3 loop is CASTGGQGGRSGNTIYF. In nucleotides, the CDR3 is TGTGCCAGCACGGGGGGGCAGGGTGGGAGGTCTGGAAACACCATATATTTT.

This clone has a single count. The chain is built from TRBV11-2 and TRBJ2-5, with 7 nucleotides matching TRBD1. Per germline, CDR1 SGHAT and CDR2 FQNNGV. The J segment lost 1 base and the V segment lost 5 bases, leaving 7 bases of the junction unmatched. The CDR3 loop spans 15 amino acids. This CDR3 is CASSRRRTGQETQYF. CDR3 DNA sequence: TGTGCCAGCAGCAGAAGACGGACAGGCCAAGAGACCCAGTACTTC.

The V call is TRBV27, the J call TRBJ2-7, with 8 bases identical to TRBD1. V shed 4 bases, J shed 6 bases, and the junction held 8 bases outside the gene matches. The CDR3 is 14 amino acids. The germline gives CDR1 MNHEY, CDR2 SMNVEV (reference sequence). In DNA, the CDR3 is TGTGCCAGCAGTTCAGGGGGCGCGTTTTCCGAGCAGTACTTC. It specifies CASSSGGAFSEQYF.

The rearrangement joins TRBV5-4 to TRBJ1-1, with D unresolved. The CDR3 has 12 amino acids. V was pared by 0 bases and J by 10 bases, with 10 bases between. CDR1 is SGHNT, CDR2 YYREEE, per germline (reference sequence). The CDR3 region is CASSLVVGRAFF. The CDR3 coding sequence is TGTGCCAGCAGCTTGGTGGTCGGCCGAGCTTTCTTT.

The rearrangement joins TRBV30 to TRBJ2-7; 11 bases map to TRBD1. With V trimmed by 0 bases and J by 3 bases, 4 bases remained unmatched. The CDR3 has 15 amino acids. Germline CDR1 GTSNPN, CDR2 SVGIG (reference sequence). The CDR3 sequence is CAWSVPGTGGYEQYF. The CDR3 nucleotides read TGTGCCTGGAGTGTTCCCGGGACAGGGGGCTACGAGCAGTACTTC.

The chain combines TRBV15 with TRBJ2-5; 9 bases align to TRBD2. After removal of 8 bases from V and 1 base from J, the junction contained 11 bases not matched to a gene. The CDR3 contains 16 residues. Germline assignment: CDR1 LNHNV and CDR2 YYDKDF (reference sequence). The CDR3 here is CATARGSGSIQETQYF. CDR3 sequence (DNA): TGTGCCACCGCCCGGGGTAGCGGGAGTATCCAAGAGACCCAGTACTTC.

The table lists this clone with a count of one. The chain links TRBV5-1 to TRBJ1-2, with D tentatively TRBD1 (5 bases). Trimming cost V 3 bases and J 7 bases, with 16 bases left between them. This CDR3 is 14 amino acids long. Germline V gene lookup returns CDR1 SGHRS and CDR2 YFSETQ. In DNA form, the CDR3 reads TGCGCCAGCAGCTCGGGACCCAGGGAGTCTGGCTACACCTTC. It specifies CASSSGPRESGYTF.

The chain is built from TRBV7-2 and TRBJ1-2; 7 bases agree with TRBD1. The CDR3 length is 16 residues. The germline gives CDR1 SGHTA, CDR2 FQGNSA. J gave up 4 bases and V 6 bases, and 14 bases lay outside the gene matches. The CDR3: CASRSWGRDSPYGYTF. The CDR3 nucleotides are TGTGCCAGCAGATCATGGGGCCGGGACAGCCCCTATGGCTACACCTTC.

The genes are TRBV5-1 and TRBJ1-6; TRBD1 is a possible D gene (5 bases). The V gene lost 0 bases and the J gene lost 7 bases, with 14 bases spanning the gap. Germline CDR1 reads SGHRS; CDR2 reads YFSETQ. The CDR3 length is 16 residues. CDR3 residues: CASSLGLGEGNSPLHF. The CDR3, as DNA: TGCGCCAGCAGCTTGGGCCTGGGGGAGGGGAATTCACCCCTCCACTTT.

V gene TRBV6-1 combines with J gene TRBJ1-1, with 7 bases fitting TRBD1. Germline values: CDR1 MNHNS, CDR2 SASEGT. The CDR3 extends over 13 amino acids. The V and J ends lost 8 bases and 4 bases, in that order; junction bases with no gene match: 7. The CDR3 protein is CASSRDSTTEAFF. In nucleotides, the CDR3 is TGTGCCAGCTCCCGGGACAGTACCACTGAAGCTTTCTTT.

The rearrangement links TRBV5-4 to TRBJ1-2, with TRBD1 as a possible D gene (5 bases). The CDR3 covers 12 residues. Per germline, CDR1 SGHNT and CDR2 YYREEE (reference sequence). Trimming took off 6 bases at V and 8 bases at J, with 14 bases between the two ends. The CDR3 is CASTPGGRGYTF. In nucleotides, the CDR3 is TGTGCCAGCACCCCCGGGGGGAGAGGCTACACCTTC. Filled out from reference TRBV5-4 and TRBJ1-2, the complete variable domain reads ETGVTQSPTHLIKTRGQQVTLRCSSQSGHNTVSWYQQALGQGPQFIFQYYREEENGRGNFPPRFSGLQFPNYSSELNVNALELDDSALYLCASTPGGRGYTFGSGTRLTVV.

V gene TRBV7-2 combines with J gene TRBJ1-2, with 8 bases matching TRBD1. The V segment lost 5 bases and the J segment 4 bases; nucleotides outside the gene matches: 15. Germline CDR1 SGHTA, CDR2 FQGNSA. This CDR3 has 17 amino acids. The chain's CDR3 is CASSPNTAGGLSYGYTF. CDR3 DNA: TGTGCCAGCAGCCCCAACACCGCAGGGGGCTTGAGCTATGGCTACACCTTC.